Listed here are 27 T cell receptor beta chains from one sample, sequenced in a study of PD-1 blockade in mismatch repair-deficient tumors. Clones were sequenced by immunoSEQ multiplex PCR, and TCRdb holds only the in-frame ones, with some missing. The sample yields about 100,000 clones, about four fifths seen once. The sample in question was peripheral blood, obtained about 33 weeks after starting pembrolizumab. The receptors here all came from an adult with mismatch repair-deficient cancer.

The V gene is TRBV2, the J gene TRBJ1-2, with D possibly TRBD1 on 5 matching bases. Germline V gene sequence: CDR1 SNHLY, CDR2 FYNNEI. The CDR3 is 15 residues long. V was clipped by 1 base and J by 7 bases, with 16 bases between them. CDR3 amino acids: CASSEVEGEWGGYTF. The CDR3 bases are TGTGCCAGCAGTGAAGTGGAAGGGGAGTGGGGTGGCTACACCTTC.

The chain couples TRBV27 to TRBJ2-1, with D possibly being TRBD1 or TRBD2 (5 bases each). CDR1 and CDR2 (germline): MNHEY, SMNVEV (reference sequence). V was shortened by 6 bases and J by 2 bases, with 14 bases between the two germline ends. The CDR3 loop spans 15 amino acids. The CDR3 DNA is TGTGCCAGCAGCCTTTACGGGACCCCCTACAATGAGCAGTTCTTC. Translating it yields CASSLYGTPYNEQFF.

The CDR3 DNA reads TGTGCCAGCAGACCCCCGGGACAGGGCACGTCCGAGCAGTACTTC. The encoded protein is CASRPPGQGTSEQYF. The genes are TRBV6-1 and TRBJ2-7; the match to TRBD1 covers 9 bases. Germline CDR1 MNHNS, CDR2 SASEGT. J gave up 6 bases and V 6 bases, and 12 bases lay outside the gene matches. The CDR3 runs 15 residues.

V is TRBV11-3 and J is TRBJ2-7; the D gene could be TRBD1 or TRBD2 (6 bases each). The CDR3 has 14 amino acids. Germline lookup yields CDR1 SGHNT and CDR2 YENEEA. Trimming shortened V by 0 bases and J by 8 bases, and 14 bases separated the two germline ends. The CDR3 protein is CASSLDRRGAQQYF. CDR3 nucleotides: TGTGCCAGCAGCTTAGATAGAAGGGGGGCACAGCAGTACTTC.

The gene calls are TRBV5-4 and TRBJ2-7, with TRBD2 matching 10 bases. Germline CDR1 is SGHNT and CDR2 is YYREEE (reference sequence). J lost 1 base, V lost 4 bases, and 5 bases had no gene match. The CDR3 loop spans 15 amino acids. CDR3 DNA sequence: TGTGCCAGCAGCGTGGGGACTAGCGTGTCCTACGAGCAGTACTTC. Its protein is CASSVGTSVSYEQYF. Looking up the rest from reference TRBV5-4 and TRBJ2-7 gives the full variable domain: ETGVTQSPTHLIKTRGQQVTLRCSSQSGHNTVSWYQQALGQGPQFIFQYYREEENGRGNFPPRFSGLQFPNYSSELNVNALELDDSALYLCASSVGTSVSYEQYFGPGTRLTVT.

The chain is built from TRBV5-6 and TRBJ1-1; no definite D call. The germline V gene encodes CDR1 SGHDT and CDR2 YYEEEE. Trimming took off 0 bases at V and 7 bases at J, with 13 bases between the two ends. The CDR3 contains 14 residues. CDR3 protein: CASSLEAEYREAFF. The CDR3 nucleotides are TGTGCCAGCAGCTTGGAGGCAGAGTACCGTGAAGCTTTCTTT.

This chain links TRBV10-3 with TRBJ2-1, with 8 bases aligning to TRBD2. The CDR3 loop spans 12 amino acids. Per the germline V gene, CDR1 is ENHRY and CDR2 is SYGVKD. With V trimmed by 3 bases and J by 10 bases, 2 bases remained unmatched. The CDR3 sequence: CAISDSSGEQFF. The CDR3 nucleotides read TGTGCCATCAGTGATTCTAGCGGGGAGCAGTTCTTC.

As concerns this clone: Other DNA sequences within the sample encode an identical CDR3. The chain has TRBV9 and TRBJ2-7; 9 nucleotides align to TRBD1. From germline, CDR1 is SGDLS and CDR2 YYNGEE. The CDR3 runs to 16 residues. Losses at the gene ends were 0 bases for V and 6 bases for J; bases not matched to a gene: 10. The CDR3 reads CASSVEGQGPRGEQYF. The CDR3 DNA reads as TGTGCCAGCAGCGTAGAGGGACAGGGACCCCGGGGCGAGCAGTACTTC.

The genes are TRBV7-8 and TRBJ2-3; 15 bases map to TRBD2. Per the germline V gene, CDR1 is SGHVS and CDR2 is FQNEAQ. J lost 4 bases, V lost 5 bases, and 10 bases had no gene match. The CDR3 has 18 amino acids. CDR3 region: CASSPGLAGGTLPDTQYF. CDR3 in DNA: TGTGCCAGCAGCCCGGGACTAGCGGGAGGCACCCTTCCAGATACGCAGTATTTT.

The chain links TRBV11-3 to TRBJ1-1, with D unresolved. Germline CDR1 SGHNT, CDR2 YENEEA. This CDR3 comprises 12 residues. The germline V and J ends were trimmed by 0 bases and 10 bases, with 9 bases remaining between them. CDR3 nucleotides: TGTGCCAGCAGCTTAGATCCCAGAGGAGCTTTCTTT. Protein product: CASSLDPRGAFF.

In this sample, this clone turned up once. The rearrangement joins TRBV9 to TRBJ1-2; weak D call: TRBD1 (5 bases). V was pared by 4 bases and J by 3 bases, with 19 bases between. This CDR3 has 16 amino acids. Germline V gene lookup returns CDR1 SGDLS and CDR2 YYNGEE. The CDR3 protein is CASSLAPLTEDYGYTF. CDR3 nucleotides: TGTGCCAGCAGCTTAGCGCCCCTGACAGAAGACTATGGCTACACCTTC.

The V gene is TRBV11-2, the J gene TRBJ2-7; no firm D call. CDR1 SGHAT and CDR2 FQNNGV come from the germline V gene. The CDR3 is made up of 12 amino acids. The V end lost 0 bases, the J end lost 5 bases, and 5 bases lay between the germline ends. DNA of the CDR3: TGTGCCAGCAGCTTAGATCACGACGAGCAGTACTTC. Translated, it gives CASSLDHDEQYF.

The CDR3 DNA reads TGTGCCACCAGCAGAGGTCACCCTGAAGCTTTCTTT. Its translation: CATSRGHPEAFF. V usage is TRBV15 and J usage is TRBJ1-1, with D uncertain. The CDR3 is 12 residues long. The germline V gene has CDR1 LNHNV and CDR2 YYDKDF (reference sequence). Trimming cost V 1 base and J 6 bases, with 6 bases left between them.

The chain's CDR3 is CASSLVATGVSNQPQHF. In DNA form, the CDR3 reads TGTGCCAGCAGCTTAGTAGCTACAGGGGTTAGCAATCAGCCCCAGCATTTT. The chain has TRBV7-8 and TRBJ1-5; TRBD1 matches at 7 bases. The J segment lost 0 bases and the V segment lost 1 base, leaving 6 bases of the junction unmatched. The CDR3 is made up of 17 amino acids. The germline V gene encodes CDR1 SGHVS and CDR2 FQNEAQ.

The chain uses TRBV27 and TRBJ2-3, with D possibly being TRBD1 (5 bases). The ends were cut back, 5 bases at V and 0 bases at J, with 12 bases in the middle. Germline CDR1 is MNHEY and CDR2 is SMNVEV (reference sequence). This CDR3 is built from 15 residues. The CDR3 sequence is CASSPRQTSTDTQYF. The CDR3 DNA sequence: TGTGCCAGCAGTCCCCGACAGACAAGCACAGATACGCAGTATTTT.

The chain couples TRBV5-8 to TRBJ1-4; 9 nucleotides align to TRBD1. The germline V gene has CDR1 SGHTS and CDR2 YDEGEE. Germline trimming cut 4 bases from V and 7 bases from J; bases unmatched to any gene: 8. This CDR3 region has 15 residues. CDR3 region: CASSPYRGRFEKLFF. The DNA of the CDR3 is TGTGCCAGCAGCCCCTACAGGGGGCGCTTTGAAAAACTGTTTTTT.

J is TRBJ1-5 and V is TRBV4-1; D gene unclear. Germline CDR1 reads MGHRA; CDR2 reads YSYEKL. Between the trimmed V and J ends, which lost 0 bases and 1 base, there was a span of 16 bases. The length of the CDR3 is 18 residues. The CDR3 is CASSQDIGLRASNQPQHF. The CDR3 DNA follows: TGCGCCAGCAGCCAAGATATCGGCCTAAGGGCCAGCAATCAGCCCCAGCATTTT.

V gene TRBV18 combines with J gene TRBJ2-5; 15 bases map to TRBD2. V trimming: 2 bases; J trimming: 4 bases; junction bases outside the gene matches: 5. The CDR3 has 17 amino acids. The germline CDR1 and CDR2 sequences are KGHSH and LQKENI. Here the CDR3 DNA reads TGTGCCAGCTCACCAAATGGACTAGCGGGAGGGCCAGAGACCCAGTACTTC. Translating gives CASSPNGLAGGPETQYF. The full variable domain, completed using reference TRBV18 and TRBJ2-5, is NAGVMQNPRHLVRRRGQEARLRCSPMKGHSHVYWYRQLPEEGLKFMVYLQKENIIDESGMPKERFSAEFPKEGPSILRIQQVVRGDSAAYFCASSPNGLAGGPETQYFGPGTRLLVL.

The chain employs TRBV7-9 and TRBJ1-1, with D possibly TRBD1 on 6 matching bases. V shed 7 bases and J shed 4 bases, with 10 bases lying between them. The germline V gene encodes CDR1 SEHNR and CDR2 FQNEAQ (reference sequence). The CDR3 runs to 12 residues. CDR3 bases: TGTGCCAGCACCGGGGGGCTCACTGAAGCTTTCTTT. Translated: CASTGGLTEAFF.

The chain links TRBV5-8 to TRBJ2-3, with 7 bases aligning to TRBD2. The CDR3 is 16 amino acids. J was trimmed by 2 bases and V by 2 bases; bases with no gene match: 8. Germline V gene sequence: CDR1 SGHTS, CDR2 YDEGEE. CDR3 in amino acids: CASSLRLAELTDTQYF. Here the CDR3 DNA reads TGTGCCAGCAGCTTAAGGCTAGCGGAACTCACAGATACGCAGTATTTT. The full variable domain, in which reference TRBV5-8 and TRBJ2-3 provide the parts outside the CDR3, is EAGVTQSPTHLIKTRGQQATLRCSPISGHTSVYWYQQALGLGLQFLLWYDEGEERNRGNFPPRFSGRQFPNYSSELNVNALELEDSALYLCASSLRLAELTDTQYFGPGTRLTVL.

The V gene is TRBV11-2, the J gene TRBJ1-1; D uncertain. The CDR3 is 12 amino acids. The germline V and J ends were trimmed by 5 bases and 6 bases, with 10 bases remaining between them. Germline CDR1 reads SGHAT; CDR2 reads FQNNGV. The CDR3 coding sequence is TGTGCCAGCAGCCACGACTCTCCTGAAGCTTTCTTT. Amino acids: CASSHDSPEAFF. Full variable domain (outside the CDR3, taken from reference TRBV11-2 and TRBJ1-1): EAGVAQSPRYKIIEKRQSVAFWCNPISGHATLYWYQQILGQGPKLLIQFQNNGVVDDSQLPKDRFSAERLKGVDSTLKIQPAKLEDSAVYLCASSHDSPEAFFGQGTRLTVV.

This sequence joins TRBV30 and TRBJ2-7; 7 positions match TRBD2. The CDR3 has 16 amino acids. V trimming: 2 bases; J trimming: 3 bases; junction bases outside the gene matches: 13. In germline, CDR1 is GTSNPN, CDR2 SVGIG (reference sequence). CDR3 sequence: CAWSLRFPSGNYEQYF. The CDR3 bases are TGTGCCTGGAGTCTGCGGTTTCCCAGCGGGAACTACGAGCAGTACTTC. The full variable domain, rest sourced from reference TRBV30 and TRBJ2-7, is SQTIHQWPATLVQPVGSPLSLECTVEGTSNPNLYWYRQAAGRGLQLLFYSVGIGQISSEVPQNLSASRPQDRQFILSSKKLLLSDSGFYLCAWSLRFPSGNYEQYFGPGTRLTVT.

This sequence joins TRBV4-1 and TRBJ2-6, with D uncertain. The CDR3 runs to 14 residues. The ends were cut back, 4 bases at V and 0 bases at J, with 4 bases in the middle. Per germline, CDR1 MGHRA and CDR2 YSYEKL. The CDR3 bases are TGCGCCAGCAGCCCGATCTCTGGGGCCAACGTCCTGACTTTC. Translated: CASSPISGANVLTF.

The V call is TRBV6-6, the J call TRBJ2-5; D is possibly TRBD2 (7 bases). Trimming stripped 0 bases from V and 5 bases from J, with 16 bases between. CDR3 length equals 16 residues. Germline V gene lookup returns CDR1 MNHNY and CDR2 SVGAGI (reference sequence). This chain's CDR3 is CASSYSGGAPSETQYF. CDR3 DNA sequence: TGTGCCAGCAGTTACTCGGGGGGGGCTCCGTCGGAGACCCAGTACTTC.

The genes are TRBV2 and TRBJ2-7, with D unclear. CDR1 is SNHLY, CDR2 FYNNEI, per germline. Trimming left V 0 bases short and J 3 bases short, with 12 bases between. CDR3 length: 15 amino acids. CDR3 sequence reads: CASSEAPSTYYEQYF. The CDR3 bases are TGTGCCAGCAGTGAAGCGCCTTCTACCTACTACGAGCAGTACTTC.

This chain links TRBV9 with TRBJ2-1, with 9 bases aligning to TRBD2. After removal of 4 bases from V and 0 bases from J, the junction contained 2 bases not matched to a gene. The CDR3 spans 15 residues. CDR1 SGDLS and CDR2 YYNGEE come from the germline V gene. The CDR3 sequence: CASSLSGSSYNEQFF. CDR3 DNA sequence: TGTGCCAGCAGCCTTAGCGGGAGCTCCTACAATGAGCAGTTCTTC.

The chain has TRBV7-2 and TRBJ2-1; 8 nucleotides align to TRBD2. With 5 bases clipped from V and 2 bases from J, the junction kept 5 bases outside the gene matches. Germline loops: CDR1 SGHTA, CDR2 FQGNSA. CDR3 length: 15 amino acids. The CDR3 DNA follows: TGTGCCAGCAGCCCAGCGGGAGTAACCTACAATGAGCAGTTCTTC. Its protein is CASSPAGVTYNEQFF. Full variable domain (missing parts from reference TRBV7-2 and TRBJ2-1): GAGVSQSPSNKVTEKGKDVELRCDPISGHTALYWYRQSLGQGLEFLIYFQGNSAPDKSGLPSDRFSAERTGGSVSTLTIQRTQQEDSAVYLCASSPAGVTYNEQFFGPGTRLTVL.